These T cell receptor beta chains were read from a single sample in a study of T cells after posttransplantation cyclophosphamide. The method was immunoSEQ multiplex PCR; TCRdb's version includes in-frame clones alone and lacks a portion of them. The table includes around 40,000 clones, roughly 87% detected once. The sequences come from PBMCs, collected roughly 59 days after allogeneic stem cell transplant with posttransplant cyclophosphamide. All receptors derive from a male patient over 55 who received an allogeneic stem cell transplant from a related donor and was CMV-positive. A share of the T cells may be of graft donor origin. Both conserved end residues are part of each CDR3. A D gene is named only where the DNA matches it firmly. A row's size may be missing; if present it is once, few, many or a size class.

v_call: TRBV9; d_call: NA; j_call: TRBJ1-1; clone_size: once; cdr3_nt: TGTGCCAGCAGCGCTAAAGGGGTTAACACTGAAGCTTTCTTT; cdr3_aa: CASSAKGVNTEAFF
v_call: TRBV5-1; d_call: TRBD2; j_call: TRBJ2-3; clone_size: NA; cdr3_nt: TGCGCCAGCAGCAGCGGGGGGCCCTCCACAGATACGCAGTATTTT; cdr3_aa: CASSSGGPSTDTQYF
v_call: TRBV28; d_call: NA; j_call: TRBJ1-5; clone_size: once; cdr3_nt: TGTGCCAGCAGGTCTCCGGGGGGGATCCTCAATCAGCCCCAGCATTTT; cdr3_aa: CASRSPGGILNQPQHF
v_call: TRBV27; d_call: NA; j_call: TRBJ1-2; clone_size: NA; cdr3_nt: TGTGCCAGCAGTCCGATCGGGGGTCACTATGGCTACACCTTC; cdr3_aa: CASSPIGGHYGYTF
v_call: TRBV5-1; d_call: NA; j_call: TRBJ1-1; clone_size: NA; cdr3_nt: TGCGCCAGCAGCTTCACAGGGTCGGGGACTGAAGCTTTCTTT; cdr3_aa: CASSFTGSGTEAFF
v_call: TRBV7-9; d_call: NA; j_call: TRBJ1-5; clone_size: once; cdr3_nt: TGTGCCAGCAGCTTGTCCGGGAGTGACAATCAGCCCCAGCATTTT; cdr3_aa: CASSLSGSDNQPQHF
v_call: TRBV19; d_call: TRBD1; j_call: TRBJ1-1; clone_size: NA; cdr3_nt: TGTGCCAGTAGCCCGGACAGGGGGCGTGAAGCTTTCTTT; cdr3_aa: CASSPDRGREAFF
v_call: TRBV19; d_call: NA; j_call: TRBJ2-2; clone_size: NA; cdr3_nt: TGTGCCAGTAGAAACAACGGCCGACGGGGAAACACCGGGGAGCTGTTTTTT; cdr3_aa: CASRNNGRRGNTGELFF
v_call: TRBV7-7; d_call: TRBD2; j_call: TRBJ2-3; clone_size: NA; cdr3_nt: TGTGCCAGCAGCTTAGGCCGGGGGGGCACAGATACGCAGTATTTT; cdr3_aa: CASSLGRGGTDTQYF
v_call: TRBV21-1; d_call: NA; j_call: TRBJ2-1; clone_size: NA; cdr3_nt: TGTGCCAGCAGTCAACAGGGGGGGTCCGACAATGAGCAGTTCTTC; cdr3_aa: CASSQQGGSDNEQFF
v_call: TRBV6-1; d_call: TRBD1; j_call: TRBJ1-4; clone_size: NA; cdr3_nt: TGTGCCAGCAGAATTACAGGGGCTAATGAAAAACTGTTTTTT; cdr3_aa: CASRITGANEKLFF